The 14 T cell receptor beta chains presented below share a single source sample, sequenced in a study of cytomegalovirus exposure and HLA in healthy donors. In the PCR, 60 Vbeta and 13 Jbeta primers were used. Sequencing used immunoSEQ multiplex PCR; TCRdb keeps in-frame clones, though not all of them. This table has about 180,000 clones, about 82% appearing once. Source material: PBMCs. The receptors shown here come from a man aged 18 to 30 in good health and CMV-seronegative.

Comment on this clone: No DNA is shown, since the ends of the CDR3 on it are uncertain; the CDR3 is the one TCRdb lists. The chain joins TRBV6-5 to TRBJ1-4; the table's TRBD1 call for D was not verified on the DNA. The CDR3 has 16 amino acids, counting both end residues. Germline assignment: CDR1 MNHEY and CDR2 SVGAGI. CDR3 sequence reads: CASSYSISAVLEKLFF.

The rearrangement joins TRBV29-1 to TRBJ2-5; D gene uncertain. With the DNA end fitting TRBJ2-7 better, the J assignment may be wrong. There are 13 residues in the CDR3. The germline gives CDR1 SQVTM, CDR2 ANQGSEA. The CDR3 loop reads CSVIDQASYEQYF. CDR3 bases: TGCAGCGTAATAGACCAGGCTTCCTACGAGCAGTACTTC.

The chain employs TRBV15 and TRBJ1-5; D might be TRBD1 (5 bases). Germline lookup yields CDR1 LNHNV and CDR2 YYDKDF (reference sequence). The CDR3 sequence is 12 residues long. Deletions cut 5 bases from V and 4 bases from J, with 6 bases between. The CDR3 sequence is CATSAGNQPQHF. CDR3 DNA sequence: TGTGCCACCAGCGCAGGGAATCAGCCCCAGCATTTT.

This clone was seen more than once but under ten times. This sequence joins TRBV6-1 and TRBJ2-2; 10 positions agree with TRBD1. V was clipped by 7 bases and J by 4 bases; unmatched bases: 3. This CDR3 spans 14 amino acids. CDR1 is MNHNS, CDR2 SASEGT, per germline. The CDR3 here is CASIRTGGTGELFF. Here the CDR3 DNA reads TGTGCCAGCATCAGGACAGGGGGCACCGGGGAGCTGTTTTTT.

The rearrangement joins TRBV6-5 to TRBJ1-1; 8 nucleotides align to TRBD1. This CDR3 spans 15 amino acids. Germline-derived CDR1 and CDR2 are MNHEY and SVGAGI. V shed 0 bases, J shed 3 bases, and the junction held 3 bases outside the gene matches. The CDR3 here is CASSYSTQGDTEAFF. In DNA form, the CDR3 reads TGTGCCAGCAGTTACTCGACACAGGGGGACACTGAAGCTTTCTTT.

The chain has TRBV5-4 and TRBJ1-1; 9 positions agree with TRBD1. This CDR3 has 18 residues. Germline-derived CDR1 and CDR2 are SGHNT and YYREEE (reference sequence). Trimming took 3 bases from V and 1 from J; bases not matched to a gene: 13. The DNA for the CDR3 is TGTGCCAGCAGCTCGCCGGGACAGGGTCCAGATTCGAACACTGAAGCTTTCTTT. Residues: CASSSPGQGPDSNTEAFF.

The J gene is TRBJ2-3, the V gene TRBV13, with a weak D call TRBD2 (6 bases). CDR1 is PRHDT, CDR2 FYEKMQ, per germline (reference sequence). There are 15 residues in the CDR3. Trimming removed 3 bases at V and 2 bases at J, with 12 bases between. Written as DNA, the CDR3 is TGTGCCAGCAGCTTTCGGGAGAAGCCCACAGATACGCAGTATTTT. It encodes CASSFREKPTDTQYF.

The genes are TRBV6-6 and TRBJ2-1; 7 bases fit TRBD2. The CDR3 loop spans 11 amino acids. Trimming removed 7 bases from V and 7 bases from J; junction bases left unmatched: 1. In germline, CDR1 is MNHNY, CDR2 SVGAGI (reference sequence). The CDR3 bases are TGTGCCAGCAAGGGAGGGAATGAGCAGTTCTTC. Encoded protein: CASKGGNEQFF.

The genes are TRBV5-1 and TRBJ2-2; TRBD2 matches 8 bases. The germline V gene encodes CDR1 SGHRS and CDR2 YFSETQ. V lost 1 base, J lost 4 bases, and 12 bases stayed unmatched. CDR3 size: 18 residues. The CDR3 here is CASSLSFFGGRPTGELFF. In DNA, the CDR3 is TGCGCCAGCAGCTTGAGTTTTTTCGGCGGGAGGCCCACCGGGGAGCTGTTTTTT.

CDR3 region: CASTAIGGHSRREGQPQHF. The CDR3 coding sequence is TGTGCCAGTACCGCTATAGGGGGACATTCCCGGCGAGAGGGTCAGCCCCAGCATTTT. The chain has TRBV19 and TRBJ1-5; a weak D match, TRBD1 (6 bases). V was clipped by 7 bases and J by 6 bases, with 31 bases between them. The CDR3 totals 19 residues. Looked up from germline, CDR1 is LNHDA and CDR2 is SQIVND (reference sequence).

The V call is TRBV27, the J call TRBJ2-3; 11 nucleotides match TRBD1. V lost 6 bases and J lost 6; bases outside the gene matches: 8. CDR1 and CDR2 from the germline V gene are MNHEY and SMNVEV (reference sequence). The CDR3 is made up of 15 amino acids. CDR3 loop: CASRYGQGAQDTQYF. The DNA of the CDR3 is TGTGCCAGCAGATACGGACAGGGGGCGCAGGATACGCAGTATTTT.

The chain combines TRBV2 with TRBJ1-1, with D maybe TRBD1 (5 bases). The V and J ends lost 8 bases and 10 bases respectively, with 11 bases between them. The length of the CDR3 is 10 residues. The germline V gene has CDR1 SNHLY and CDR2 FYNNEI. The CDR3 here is CASGGGVAFF. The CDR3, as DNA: TGTGCCAGCGGGGGAGGGGTAGCTTTCTTT. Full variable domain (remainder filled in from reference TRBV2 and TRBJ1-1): EPEVTQTPSHQVTQMGQEVILRCVPISNHLYFYWYRQILGQKVEFLVSFYNNEISEKSEIFDDQFSVERPDGSNFTLKIRSTKLEDSAMYFCASGGGVAFFGQGTRLTVV.

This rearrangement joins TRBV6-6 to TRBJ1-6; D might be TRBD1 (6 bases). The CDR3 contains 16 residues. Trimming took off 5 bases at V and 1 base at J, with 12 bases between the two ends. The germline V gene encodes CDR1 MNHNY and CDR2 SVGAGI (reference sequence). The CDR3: CASSASQGSYNSPLHF. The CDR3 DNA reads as TGTGCCAGCAGTGCCTCCCAGGGGTCCTATAATTCACCCCTCCACTTT.

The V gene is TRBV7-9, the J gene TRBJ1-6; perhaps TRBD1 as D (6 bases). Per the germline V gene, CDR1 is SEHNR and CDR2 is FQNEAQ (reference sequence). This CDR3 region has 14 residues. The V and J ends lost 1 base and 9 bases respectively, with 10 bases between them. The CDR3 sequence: CASSLGQASSPLHF. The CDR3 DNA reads TGTGCCAGCAGCTTAGGACAGGCTAGTTCACCCCTCCACTTT.